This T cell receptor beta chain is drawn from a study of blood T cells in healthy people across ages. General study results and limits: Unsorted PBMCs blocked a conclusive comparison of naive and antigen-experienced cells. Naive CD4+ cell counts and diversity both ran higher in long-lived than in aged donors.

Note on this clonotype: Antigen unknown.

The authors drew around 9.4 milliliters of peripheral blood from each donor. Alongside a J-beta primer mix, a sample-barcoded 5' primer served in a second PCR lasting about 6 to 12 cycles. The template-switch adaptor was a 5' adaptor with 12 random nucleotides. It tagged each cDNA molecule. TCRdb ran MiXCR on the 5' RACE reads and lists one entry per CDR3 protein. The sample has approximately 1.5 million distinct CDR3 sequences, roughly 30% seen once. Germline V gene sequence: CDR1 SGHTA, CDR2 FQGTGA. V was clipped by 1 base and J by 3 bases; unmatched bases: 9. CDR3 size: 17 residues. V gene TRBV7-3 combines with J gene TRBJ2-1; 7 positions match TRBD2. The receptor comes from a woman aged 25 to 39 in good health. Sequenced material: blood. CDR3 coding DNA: TGTGCCAGCAGCTTAATGGGCGCTAGCGGAGACTACAATGAGCAGTTCTTC. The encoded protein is CASSLMGASGDYNEQFF.